This TCR beta chain was identified during a study of T cells after yellow fever vaccination. Study-level findings and limits: Post-booster repertoires again held most primary-vaccination clones (approximately 96% CD4, 85% to 90% CD8).

TCRdb reprocessed the 5' RACE reads with MiXCR, giving one entry per CDR3 protein. The data show approximately 150,000 distinct CDR3 sequences, with 9.3% seen just once and about a third held by the top ten. In its sample, this clonotype was seen a few times. Antigen unknown. With 7 bases clipped from V and 6 bases from J, the junction kept 2 bases outside the gene matches. This CDR3 is 13 amino acids long. The sequencing here drew on CD8+ T cells sorted from PBMCs, taken 45 days after the yellow fever booster vaccination. The receptor was isolated from a man between 18 and 35 years old who received the YFV17D yellow fever vaccine. The rearrangement links TRBV12-3 or TRBV12-4 to TRBJ1-4, with 10 bases lining up with TRBD1. CDR3 in amino acids: CASTGTGDEKLFF. The CDR3 region has the DNA TGTGCCAGCACCGGGACAGGGGATGAAAAACTGTTTTTT.